This T cell receptor beta chain was recorded in a study of cytomegalovirus exposure and HLA in healthy donors. Whole-study results and caveats: There were some public TCRs occurring in many donors, but most TCR sequences were rare.

The V end lost 6 bases, the J end lost 0 bases, and 12 bases lay between the germline ends. The length of the CDR3 is 16 residues. Germline lookup yields CDR1 SEHNR and CDR2 FQNEAQ (reference sequence). This clone was seen just once. What it binds is unknown. Amplification used 60 Vbeta primers and 13 Jbeta primers. Clones were read by immunoSEQ multiplex PCR, and TCRdb kept only the in-frame ones, dropping some. The repertoire holds roughly 63,000 clones, with approximately 71% as singletons. This TCR was sampled from a woman aged 40 to 50 in good health and CMV-seropositive. The chain has TRBV7-9 and TRBJ2-6; D not certain. What was sequenced was PBMCs. CDR3 coding DNA: TGTGCCAGCAGACTACAAGGCCTCTCTGGGGCCAACGTCCTGACTTTC. It translates to CASRLQGLSGANVLTF.